This TCR beta chain was retrieved from a study of T cells after yellow fever vaccination. V was clipped by 1 base and J by 8 bases; unmatched bases: 9. This CDR3 is built from 16 residues. CDR1 and CDR2 (germline): SGHDT, YYEEEE. TCRdb called the 5' RACE reads again in MiXCR, with one record for every CDR3 protein. This sample has a few hundred thousand distinct CDR3 sequences, with 3.5% to 4.5% found just once. The clonotype was recovered from a man between 18 and 35 years old who received the YFV17D yellow fever vaccine. The sample was PBMCs, taken 5 days after the yellow fever booster vaccination. The chain joins TRBV5-6 to TRBJ1-6; 7 bases fit TRBD1. CDR3: CASSLYTGAPDSPLHF. The DNA for the CDR3 is TGTGCCAGCAGCTTGTATACAGGGGCGCCAGATTCACCCCTCCACTTT.